These 28 T cell receptor beta chains share one sample of origin, sequenced in a study of blood T cell repertoires in COVID-19. The table came from immunoSEQ multiplex PCR; TCRdb's copy has only in-frame clones and leaves some out. The sample consists of over 50,000 clones, approximately 89% of them appearing once. Sequenced material: peripheral blood. The receptors stem from a man between 60 and 75 years old with acute or convalescent COVID-19.

The rearrangement links TRBV5-4 to TRBJ2-3; D is possibly TRBD1 (6 bases). The CDR3 is made up of 14 amino acids. Looked up from germline, CDR1 is SGHNT and CDR2 is YYREEE (reference sequence). The germline V and J ends were trimmed by 4 bases and 4 bases, with 13 bases remaining between them. CDR3 nucleotides: TGTGCCAGCAGCGATCGGGACACAGCAGATACGCAGTATTTT. Its translation is CASSDRDTADTQYF.

The CDR3 region is CAWSLAGGPSNEQFF. DNA for the CDR3: TGTGCCTGGAGTCTAGCGGGGGGCCCCTCCAATGAGCAGTTCTTC. The rearrangement links TRBV30 to TRBJ2-1; 11 positions agree with TRBD2. V lost 2 bases and J lost 6; bases outside the gene matches: 6. The CDR3 is made up of 15 amino acids. Germline assignment: CDR1 GTSNPN and CDR2 SVGIG (reference sequence).

The chain recombines TRBV7-2 with TRBJ1-1, with 9 bases matching TRBD1. This CDR3 has 12 residues. The germline V gene encodes CDR1 SGHTA and CDR2 FQGNSA. V gave up 3 bases and J gave up 8 bases; unmatched junction bases: 1. CDR3 in DNA: TGTGCCAGCAGCTTGGACAGGGGCGAAGCTTTCTTT. The encoded protein is CASSLDRGEAFF.

V is TRBV19 and J is TRBJ1-1; tentative D call: TRBD1 (5 bases). In germline, CDR1 is LNHDA, CDR2 SQIVND (reference sequence). The length of the CDR3 is 18 residues. V was clipped by 4 bases and J by 1 base, with 22 bases between them. CDR3 sequence: CASSKDWGRAVSNTEAFF. CDR3 sequence (DNA): TGTGCCAGTAGTAAGGATTGGGGCAGGGCCGTTTCGAACACTGAAGCTTTCTTT.

This chain uses TRBV5-1 with TRBJ1-6; D gene uncertain. V was shortened by 4 bases and J by 7 bases, with 12 bases between the two germline ends. This CDR3 contains 14 residues. Germline V gene lookup returns CDR1 SGHRS and CDR2 YFSETQ. CDR3 protein: CASSPAAANSPLHF. CDR3 in DNA: TGCGCCAGCAGCCCTGCAGCGGCCAATTCACCCCTCCACTTT.

This clone came up a few times. CDR3 in amino acids: CASSLRQEGTQYF. Written as DNA, the CDR3 is TGTGCCAGCAGCTTGAGACAGGAAGGTACGCAGTATTTT. V gene TRBV12-3 or TRBV12-4 combines with J gene TRBJ2-3, with D possibly TRBD1 on 6 matching bases. This CDR3 spans 13 amino acids. The germline V and J ends were trimmed by 6 bases and 8 bases, with 15 bases remaining between them.

The rearrangement links TRBV7-8 to TRBJ1-2; D uncertain. V gave up 5 bases and J gave up 0 bases, with 25 bases separating them. CDR1 and CDR2 from the germline V gene are SGHVS and FQNEAQ. This CDR3 is built from 19 residues. CDR3 bases: TGTGCCAGCAGCCCCCAATATGCGCTGAACTCACGCACTAACTATGGCTACACCTTC. Its translation: CASSPQYALNSRTNYGYTF. Based on the CDR3 plus reference TRBV7-8 and TRBJ1-2, the full variable domain is GAGVSQSPRYKVAKRGQDVALRCDPISGHVSLFWYQQALGQGPEFLTYFQNEAQLDKSGLPSDRFFAERPEGSVSTLKIQRTQQEDSAVYLCASSPQYALNSRTNYGYTFGSGTRLTVV.

The V and J genes are TRBV6-5 and TRBJ1-5; D is ambiguous. Germline V gives CDR1 MNHEY, CDR2 SVGAGI. V lost 7 bases and J 4 bases, leaving 5 bases between the germline ends. The CDR3 runs to 11 residues. The CDR3 DNA sequence: TGTGCCAGCAATCAAAATCAGCCCCAGCATTTT. As protein: CASNQNQPQHF.

CDR3 DNA: TGTGCCAGCAGCTTAGGGGGGCTTCAAGAGACCCAGTACTTC. Translated, it gives CASSLGGLQETQYF. The chain links TRBV7-2 to TRBJ2-5; the D gene is possibly TRBD1 (6 bases). CDR1 is SGHTA and CDR2 is FQGNSA in the germline V gene. The V and J ends lost 1 base and 2 bases respectively, with 8 bases between them. The CDR3 is made up of 14 amino acids.

V is TRBV30 and J is TRBJ2-2; 11 bases agree with TRBD1. Germline V gene data show CDR1 as GTSNPN and CDR2 as SVGIG (reference sequence). V lost 3 bases, J lost 4 bases, and 4 bases stayed unmatched. This CDR3 is built from 15 residues. CDR3 DNA sequence: TGTGCCTGGAGGGACAGGGGGCGAAGCACCGGGGAGCTGTTTTTT. This encodes CAWRDRGRSTGELFF.

The chain links TRBV25-1 to TRBJ2-5, with D possibly being TRBD1 (6 bases). Per germline, CDR1 MGHDK and CDR2 SYGVNS. V dropped 6 bases and J dropped 5 bases, with 16 bases sitting between them. The CDR3 is made up of 14 amino acids. CDR3 in amino acids: CASRRAWGPETQYF. The CDR3 DNA is TGTGCCAGCAGGAGGGCATGGGGGCCGGAGACCCAGTACTTC.

This clone is a singleton in its sample. The rearrangement links TRBV11-3 to TRBJ1-1; D is unclear. The V and J ends lost 0 bases and 1 base respectively, with 9 bases between them. The length of the CDR3 is 15 residues. CDR1 and CDR2 from the germline V gene are SGHNT and YENEEA. This CDR3 reads CASSLEASANTEAFF. CDR3 nucleotides: TGTGCCAGCAGCTTAGAGGCCAGCGCGAACACTGAAGCTTTCTTT.

The chain is built from TRBV9 and TRBJ2-7, with a tentative D call TRBD1 (6 bases). Germline values: CDR1 SGDLS, CDR2 YYNGEE. V lost 0 bases to trimming and J lost 3 bases, with 13 bases between them. The CDR3 totals 15 residues. CDR3 residues: CASSVDTGSFYEQYF. Written as DNA, the CDR3 is TGTGCCAGCAGCGTAGATACAGGGTCTTTCTACGAGCAGTACTTC.

J is TRBJ1-3 and V is TRBV19; D is unresolved. This CDR3 region has 11 residues. Trimming stripped 8 bases from V and 6 bases from J, with 8 bases between. Germline-derived CDR1 and CDR2 are LNHDA and SQIVND (reference sequence). CDR3 loop: CASDQENTIYF. In DNA form, the CDR3 reads TGTGCCAGTGACCAGGAAAACACCATATATTTT.

The chain joins TRBV6-5 to TRBJ1-1, with a tentative D call TRBD1 (5 bases). The CDR3 runs 16 residues. The V and J ends lost 2 bases and 0 bases respectively, with 13 bases between them. CDR1 is MNHEY, CDR2 SVGAGI, per germline. The DNA for the CDR3 is TGTGCCAGCAGTTACGACCCTGACAGTATGAACACTGAAGCTTTCTTT. Translated: CASSYDPDSMNTEAFF.

The J gene is TRBJ2-3, the V gene TRBV9; 8 nucleotides line up with TRBD1. The CDR3 length is 16 residues. Germline trimming cut 5 bases from V and 4 bases from J; bases unmatched to any gene: 12. Germline CDR1 reads SGDLS; CDR2 reads YYNGEE. CDR3 in amino acids: CASSQTRTGKADTQYF. CDR3 nucleotide sequence: TGTGCCAGCAGTCAAACACGGACAGGGAAGGCAGATACGCAGTATTTT.

The chain carries TRBV24-1 and TRBJ1-2, with D perhaps matching TRBD1 (6 bases). V shed 4 bases and J shed 8 bases, with 10 bases lying between them. In germline, CDR1 is KGHDR, CDR2 SFDVKD. CDR3 length equals 12 residues. The CDR3 sequence: CATSEAGDGYTF. CDR3 coding DNA: TGTGCCACCAGTGAAGCAGGGGACGGCTACACCTTC.

This rearrangement joins TRBV11-3 to TRBJ2-7, with a weak D call TRBD2 (5 bases). Per germline, CDR1 SGHNT and CDR2 YENEEA. The length of the CDR3 is 14 residues. Trimming took 2 bases from V and 8 from J, leaving 16 bases between them. CDR3 sequence: CASSLSGVEEKQYF. CDR3 coding DNA: TGTGCCAGCAGCTTATCTGGGGTGGAGGAAAAGCAGTACTTC. The full variable domain, its missing parts supplied by reference TRBV11-3 and TRBJ2-7, is EAGVVQSPRYKIIEKKQPVAFWCNPISGHNTLYWYLQNLGQGPELLIRYENEEAVDDSQLPKDRFSAERLKGVDSTLKIQPAELGDSAVYLCASSLSGVEEKQYFGPGTRLTVT.

The CDR3: CASSGGQFYGYTF. The CDR3 DNA is TGTGCCAGCTCCGGGGGGCAGTTCTATGGCTACACCTTC. The chain joins TRBV7-2 to TRBJ1-2; possibly TRBD1 for D (6 bases). The CDR3 is made up of 13 amino acids. V was cut by 8 bases and J by 4 bases, with 14 bases left in between. In germline, CDR1 is SGHTA, CDR2 FQGNSA.

The CDR3 DNA follows: TGTGCCAGCAACCCTTGGACTAGCGGAGAGGCAGATACGCAGTATTTT. This encodes CASNPWTSGEADTQYF. The chain links TRBV2 to TRBJ2-3; 10 nucleotides align to TRBD2. The ends lost 7 bases at V and 4 bases at J; junction bases unmatched: 11. Germline CDR1 is SNHLY and CDR2 is FYNNEI. There are 16 residues in the CDR3.

This clone was counted only a few times. The V and J genes are TRBV7-2 and TRBJ2-1, with no clear D. Germline CDR1 reads SGHTA; CDR2 reads FQGNSA. The CDR3 runs to 14 residues. Trimming removed 1 base at V and 8 bases at J, with 12 bases between. The CDR3 nucleotides are TGTGCCAGCAGCTTAGACGCGGTGGCGGATGAGCAGTTCTTC. Amino acids: CASSLDAVADEQFF.

This clone showed up just once. The CDR3 reads CASSLEKEMNTEAFF. CDR3 bases: TGTGCCAGCAGCTTGGAGAAAGAGATGAACACTGAAGCTTTCTTT. The rearrangement links TRBV5-6 to TRBJ1-1; D is undetermined. The germline V gene has CDR1 SGHDT and CDR2 YYEEEE. V was pared by 0 bases and J by 0 bases, with 9 bases between. CDR3 length: 15 amino acids.

This clone was picked up one time. The chain links TRBV5-5 to TRBJ1-1, with TRBD1 identical over 7 bases. This CDR3 spans 14 amino acids. V shed 4 bases and J 11 bases; nucleotides not matched to a gene: 14. Germline V gene sequence: CDR1 SGHKS, CDR2 YYEKEE (reference sequence). The CDR3 sequence: CASSTTRQGGRAFF. CDR3 bases: TGTGCCAGCAGCACCACAAGACAGGGAGGTCGCGCTTTCTTT.

The rearrangement links TRBV25-1 to TRBJ1-4, with D hard to call. Germline-derived CDR1 and CDR2 are MGHDK and SYGVNS. Trimming took 4 bases from V and 10 from J, leaving 4 bases between them. This CDR3 contains 10 residues. The CDR3 DNA reads as TGTGCCAGCAGTGCGGGAAAACTGTTTTTT. Translated: CASSAGKLFF.

This clone has only a few counts. This chain connects TRBV29-1 to TRBJ2-1, with TRBD1 as a possible D gene (6 bases). The V end lost 0 bases, the J end lost 9 bases, and 21 bases lay between the germline ends. CDR3 length: 16 amino acids. Germline CDR1 and CDR2: SQVTM and ANQGSEA. The chain's CDR3 is CSVEDYQTGVSGEQFF. The CDR3 DNA reads as TGCAGCGTTGAAGATTACCAGACAGGTGTATCTGGTGAGCAGTTCTTC.

The chain employs TRBV27 and TRBJ1-6, with TRBD1 matching 7 bases. The CDR3 contains 14 residues. Germline CDR1 is MNHEY and CDR2 is SMNVEV (reference sequence). After removal of 6 bases from V and 7 bases from J, the junction contained 6 bases not matched to a gene. CDR3 amino acids: CASSSPGGNSPLHF. DNA of the CDR3: TGTGCCAGCAGCTCCCCAGGGGGAAATTCACCCCTCCACTTT.

The genes are TRBV7-2 and TRBJ1-4; D call uncertain. CDR3 length equals 15 residues. V dropped 1 base and J dropped 5 bases, with 11 bases sitting between them. The germline CDR1 and CDR2 sequences are SGHTA and FQGNSA. CDR3 bases: TGTGCCAGCAGCTTAGACCCGGGGTCGAATGAAAAACTGTTTTTT. This encodes CASSLDPGSNEKLFF.

The CDR3, as DNA: TGTGCCAGCAGCTTAACCCAAAAGTTGGGCGGCACAGATACGCAGTATTTT. Translating it yields CASSLTQKLGGTDTQYF. The chain combines TRBV7-2 with TRBJ2-3, with unresolved D. Trimming stripped 2 bases from V and 1 base from J, with 16 bases between. Germline CDR1 and CDR2: SGHTA and FQGNSA. CDR3 size: 17 residues.